This T cell receptor (beta chain) stems from a study of blood T cells in healthy people across ages. Study results and caveats: What prevented conclusive comparison of naive and antigen-experienced cells was that PBMCs were unsorted. For the donors, CMV status was unknown and possibly confounded expanded clonotype changes. Older age went with lower TCR beta diversity per million T cells, in a roughly linear way. With naive T cell percentage, TCR beta diversity showed a strong correlation.

Points on this clonotype: The antigen remains unidentified.

Germline V gene lookup returns CDR1 SGHDN and CDR2 FVKESK. Trimming took 4 bases from V and 2 from J, leaving 14 bases between them. The CDR3 loop spans 15 amino acids. With a J-beta primer mix and a sample-barcoded 5' primer, a second PCR ran about 7 to 12 cycles. TCRdb reanalysed the 5' RACE reads using MiXCR and keeps one entry per CDR3 protein. The repertoire consists of approximately 850,000 distinct CDR3 sequences, with over 45% occurring once and the leading ten covering about 20%. The TCR comes from a young man in good health. The J gene is TRBJ1-2, the V gene TRBV14; D uncertain. The sample was blood. The CDR3 DNA follows: TGTGCCAGCAGCCTACAAGGAAGAGGGAACTATGGCTACACCTTC. This codes for CASSLQGRGNYGYTF.